This T cell receptor (beta chain) was observed in a study of T cell repertoires in cytomegalovirus infection. About the research overall: Shared public TCR beta signatures pointed to both CMV infection and a matching HLA type.

A remark on this clonotype: The target antigen is unknown.

Each CDR3 protein gets one entry after TCRdb re-called the reads with MiXCR. Of a few hundred thousand distinct CDR3 sequences in the sample, approximately 15% were seen once. Study-wide results and caveats: Totalled public TCR beta family frequency picked out people who carried CMV plus the relevant HLA. In two of eight donors, the top clonotype was HLA-C-restricted CMV-specific.

Material for sequencing was CD8+ T cells from PBMCs. This receptor was obtained from a human donor in good health (CMV status not recorded). Some clones in this sample may be carry-over from other donors' samples.

The CDR3 nucleotides read TGTGCCAGCAGCTTATCCGGGACAGGCGCCACCGGGGAGCTGTTTTTT. Translated, it gives CASSLSGTGATGELFF. The chain is built from TRBV5-6 and TRBJ2-2; 8 nucleotides line up with TRBD1. The CDR3 runs to 16 residues. Trimming removed 2 bases from V and 4 bases from J; junction bases left unmatched: 7. Germline V lookup: CDR1 SGHDT, CDR2 YYEEEE. Together with reference TRBV5-6 and TRBJ2-2, the CDR3 gives the full variable domain: DAGVTQSPTHLIKTRGQQVTLRCSPKSGHDTVSWYQQALGQGPQFIFQYYEEEERQRGNFPDRFSGHQFPNYSSELNVNALLLGDSALYLCASSLSGTGATGELFFGEGSRLTVL.